These 32 T cell receptor beta chains were sequenced from one sample in a study of T cells in Graves' hyperthyroidism and ophthalmopathy. The investigators amplified TCR beta CDR3 regions from RNA transcripts. In the first-round RT-PCR of the TCR CDR3, the HTBI primer set was used. MiXCR, run by TCRdb on the multiplex PCR reads, gives a single entry per CDR3 protein. The data show some 440,000 distinct CDR3 sequences, with 15% to 18% seen just once and 13% to 15% held by the top ten. Sequenced material: blood. These receptors came from a woman younger than 35 with Graves' hyperthyroidism.

In this sample, this clonotype turned up many times. The chain recombines TRBV29-1 with TRBJ2-7; 7 nucleotides agree with TRBD2. V was pared by 4 bases and J by 4 bases, with 13 bases of the junction left unmatched. The CDR3 runs 15 residues. Germline-derived CDR1 and CDR2 are SQVTM and ANQGSEA. CDR3 protein: CSVGYAGVNAYEQYF. The CDR3 DNA follows: TGCAGCGTTGGCTACGCGGGAGTCAATGCGTACGAGCAGTACTTC.

This clonotype was picked up many times. This chain connects TRBV27 to TRBJ1-2, with D possibly matching TRBD1 (6 bases). V dropped 6 bases and J dropped 3 bases, with 29 bases sitting between them. This CDR3 spans 19 amino acids. Germline lookup yields CDR1 MNHEY and CDR2 SMNVEV (reference sequence). CDR3 amino acids: CASSQNPPGAASNHYGYTF. CDR3 nucleotides: TGTGCCAGCAGCCAAAACCCACCAGGGGCCGCATCCAATCACTATGGCTACACCTTC.

The sample holds many counts of this clonotype. The chain is built from TRBV5-6 and TRBJ1-5; D is perhaps TRBD1 (5 bases). In germline, CDR1 is SGHDT, CDR2 YYEEEE. This CDR3 contains 15 residues. V lost 1 base to trimming and J lost 6 bases, with 14 bases between them. The CDR3 loop is CASSLFGGRGQPQHF. The CDR3 bases are TGTGCCAGCAGCTTGTTTGGGGGAAGAGGTCAGCCCCAGCATTTT.

This clonotype was recorded many times. The CDR3 sequence: CSGTGHLQETQYF. The DNA for the CDR3 is TGCAGTGGGACGGGACATCTCCAAGAGACCCAGTACTTC. This sequence joins TRBV20-1 and TRBJ2-5, with D possibly being TRBD1 (6 bases). Germline V CDR1 and CDR2: DFQATT, SNEGSKA (reference sequence). Trimming shortened V by 7 bases and J by 1 base, and 13 bases separated the two germline ends. This CDR3 is built from 13 residues.

J is TRBJ2-2 and V is TRBV15, with TRBD1 as a possible D gene (6 bases). V lost 5 bases and J 3 bases, leaving 16 bases between the germline ends. CDR1 and CDR2 from the germline V gene are LNHNV and YYDKDF (reference sequence). The CDR3 covers 16 residues. This CDR3 reads CATSGKGNRDTGELFF. The CDR3 DNA follows: TGTGCCACCAGCGGCAAAGGAAACAGGGACACCGGGGAGCTGTTTTTT.

In its sample, this clonotype was seen many times. V gene TRBV20-1 combines with J gene TRBJ2-5, with unresolved D. This CDR3 has 15 residues. Trimming shortened V by 0 bases and J by 5 bases, and 16 bases separated the two germline ends. Germline CDR1 is DFQATT and CDR2 is SNEGSKA (reference sequence). The CDR3 here is CSARDFTAVGETQYF. In nucleotides, the CDR3 is TGCAGTGCTAGAGATTTTACAGCCGTGGGGGAGACCCAGTACTTC.

This clonotype was observed at least ten times. V is TRBV12-3 or TRBV12-4 and J is TRBJ1-5, with D perhaps matching TRBD1 (6 bases). CDR3 length: 18 amino acids. The V and J ends lost 6 bases and 3 bases respectively, with 24 bases between them. The CDR3, as DNA: TGTGCCAGCAGCCCCGGGGGGTGGGTGGGGGCCTTCAATCAGCCCCAGCATTTT. Translated, it gives CASSPGGWVGAFNQPQHF.

To note about this clonotype: At one end, the junction sequence differs from germline, possibly due to a read error. For the CDR3, the DNA is TGTGCCAGCTGTTACCGACATCCCTACAATGAGCAGTTCTTC. Residues: CASCYRHPYNEQFF. This chain connects TRBV6-6 to TRBJ2-1; D ambiguous. The germline gives CDR1 MNHNY, CDR2 SVGAGI (reference sequence). This CDR3 spans 14 amino acids.

The CDR3 protein is CATSRVRDTLQAFF. As DNA, the CDR3 is TGTGCCACCAGCAGAGTCCGGGACACCCTCCAAGCTTTCTTT. The chain links TRBV15 to TRBJ1-1, with D perhaps matching TRBD1 (6 bases). This CDR3 has 14 residues. V dropped 1 base and J dropped 9 bases, with 15 bases sitting between them. Germline CDR1 is LNHNV and CDR2 is YYDKDF (reference sequence). Using reference TRBV15 and TRBJ1-1 for the parts outside the CDR3, the full variable domain is DAMVIQNPRYQVTQFGKPVTLSCSQTLNHNVMYWYQQKSSQAPKLLFHYYDKDFNNEADTPDNFQSRRPNTSFCFLDIRSPGLGDTAMYLCATSRVRDTLQAFFGQGTRLTVV.

This clonotype was recorded many times. V and J are TRBV2 and TRBJ2-7; 9 nucleotides align to TRBD1. Germline CDR1 is SNHLY and CDR2 is FYNNEI. This CDR3 comprises 14 residues. V lost 7 bases to trimming and J lost 6 bases; unmatched junction nucleotides: 10. CDR3 coding DNA: TGTGCCAGCAATGTCCGGGACAGGGCAACCGAGCAGTACTTC. Protein product: CASNVRDRATEQYF.

This clonotype was detected ten times or more. The genes are TRBV20-1 and TRBJ1-4; TRBD1 aligns across 8 bases. Trimming cost V 6 bases and J 8 bases; bases outside gene matches: 11. Per germline, CDR1 DFQATT and CDR2 SNEGSKA (reference sequence). The CDR3 is made up of 14 amino acids. CDR3 nucleotide sequence: TGCAGTGCCCAGACAGGGGTCGTCGCGGAAAAACTGTTTTTT. Its translation: CSAQTGVVAEKLFF.

This clonotype has a count of ten or more. The CDR3 DNA is TGCAGCGTTCGTCACAGGGGGAACACTGAAGCTTTCTTT. This encodes CSVRHRGNTEAFF. The chain combines TRBV29-1 with TRBJ1-1; 7 nucleotides agree with TRBD1. The length of the CDR3 is 13 residues. The V gene's germline CDR1 is SQVTM and CDR2 ANQGSEA. V was clipped by 5 bases and J by 1 base; unmatched bases: 4.

This chain connects TRBV5-1 to TRBJ1-6, with TRBD1 matching 7 bases. The CDR3 is 14 residues long. Germline CDR1 and CDR2: SGHRS and YFSETQ. With V trimmed by 2 bases and J by 8 bases, 4 bases remained unmatched. Here the CDR3 reads CASSFGRGDSPLHF. CDR3 sequence (DNA): TGCGCCAGCAGCTTCGGCAGGGGGGATTCACCCCTCCACTTT.

Comments on this clonotype: This may be a read error, as it is one base from a much larger clone. J is TRBJ2-2 and V is TRBV28; maybe TRBD2 (6 bases). Germline V gene sequence: CDR1 MDHEN, CDR2 SYDVKM. The V end lost 10 bases, the J end lost 2 bases, and 14 bases lay between the germline ends. CDR3 length: 14 residues. As DNA, the CDR3 is TGTGCCAACAGGTTGGGGACTAACACCGGGGAGCTGTTTTTT. Its translation: CANRLGTNTGELFF.

The chain has TRBV6-1 and TRBJ2-7, with no clear D. Germline loops: CDR1 MNHNS, CDR2 SASEGT. The CDR3 sequence is 13 residues long. Trimming cost V 6 bases and J 5 bases, with 14 bases left between them. The CDR3 loop is CASSQVRWDEQYF. The CDR3 DNA is TGTGCCAGCAGCCAAGTCCGGTGGGACGAGCAGTACTTC.

Many counts were recorded for this clonotype. The J gene is TRBJ2-2, the V gene TRBV28; possibly TRBD1 for D (7 bases). Germline lookup yields CDR1 MDHEN and CDR2 SYDVKM. The CDR3 is made up of 17 amino acids. With 2 bases removed from V and 4 bases from J, the gap between germline ends came to 17 bases. The DNA of the CDR3 is TGTGCCAGCAGTTTAAGACCAGGGGGGTTCGGCACCGGGGAGCTGTTTTTT. It is translated as CASSLRPGGFGTGELFF.

This clonotype has ten or more counts. The chain is built from TRBV5-1 and TRBJ2-1; 9 nucleotides line up with TRBD2. In germline, CDR1 is SGHRS, CDR2 YFSETQ. V gave up 7 bases and J gave up 2 bases; unmatched junction bases: 4. CDR3 length: 14 amino acids. Here the CDR3 DNA reads TGCGCCAGCGCGGGGGGGGAGACCTACAATGAGCAGTTCTTC. Its translation is CASAGGETYNEQFF.

The chain couples TRBV19 to TRBJ1-5; 10 positions match TRBD1. The CDR3 is 15 residues long. The junction had 7 bases not matched to a gene; V was cut back by 4 bases and J by 7 bases. CDR1 and CDR2 from the germline V gene are LNHDA and SQIVND (reference sequence). The DNA of the CDR3 is TGTGCCAGTAGTAGGGACAGGGGTCTTGCACAGCCCCAGCATTTT. This sequence encodes CASSRDRGLAQPQHF.

Many counts were recorded for this clonotype. The rearrangement uses TRBV9 and TRBJ2-1; D might be TRBD2 (5 bases). This CDR3 region has 16 residues. Germline loops: CDR1 SGDLS, CDR2 YYNGEE. V was clipped by 3 bases and J by 10 bases, with 23 bases between them. The CDR3 loop is CASSAEAYPGKKEQFF. DNA of the CDR3: TGTGCCAGCAGCGCCGAGGCCTACCCGGGGAAAAAAGAGCAGTTCTTC.

This clonotype occurred a few times. The chain employs TRBV18 and TRBJ2-5; D is ambiguous. This CDR3 is 13 amino acids long. Germline V CDR1 and CDR2: KGHSH, LQKENI. Trimming took off 6 bases at V and 4 bases at J, with 12 bases between the two ends. The CDR3 is CASSLMVGETQYF. As DNA, the CDR3 is TGTGCCAGCTCCCTCATGGTGGGAGAGACCCAGTACTTC.

This clonotype has just a few counts. This chain's CDR3 is CASSQTGAGELFF. The CDR3 DNA reads as TGTGCCAGCAGCCAGACAGGGGCAGGGGAGCTGTTTTTT. V gene TRBV14 combines with J gene TRBJ2-2; 8 nucleotides agree with TRBD1. Germline assignment: CDR1 SGHDN and CDR2 FVKESK. After removal of 3 bases from V and 8 bases from J, the junction contained 2 bases not matched to a gene. CDR3 length: 13 amino acids.

In its sample, this clonotype was seen a few times. This chain connects TRBV18 to TRBJ1-1; D not certain. V lost 2 bases and J lost 1, with 17 bases in between. The length of the CDR3 is 17 residues. CDR1 and CDR2 from the germline V gene are KGHSH and LQKENI. This CDR3 reads CASSPNDPGRKNTEAFF. CDR3 bases: TGTGCCAGCTCACCAAATGACCCAGGTCGGAAGAACACTGAAGCTTTCTTT.

This clonotype was found many times. The V call is TRBV11-2, the J call TRBJ2-1; TRBD2 is a possible D gene (5 bases). Between the trimmed V and J ends, which lost 0 bases and 0 bases, there was a span of 12 bases. CDR1 SGHAT and CDR2 FQNNGV come from the germline V gene. This CDR3 is 17 amino acids long. The CDR3 DNA reads as TGTGCCAGCAGCTTAGAGTTTGACCGGGGCTCCTACAATGAGCAGTTCTTC. Translation: CASSLEFDRGSYNEQFF.

There are a few counts of this clonotype. In DNA form, the CDR3 reads TGTGCCAGCAGTATACGACAGGTGGCGGAACACAATCAGCCCCAGCATTTT. Translation gives CASSIRQVAEHNQPQHF. This rearrangement joins TRBV27 to TRBJ1-5, with D possibly matching TRBD1 (6 bases). The V gene's germline CDR1 is MNHEY and CDR2 SMNVEV (reference sequence). Trimming pared 5 bases from V and 3 bases from J, leaving 20 bases between. The CDR3 is 17 amino acids.

V and J are TRBV3-1 and TRBJ2-1, with TRBD2 matching over 7 bases. Germline CDR1 reads LGHDT; CDR2 reads YNNKEL (reference sequence). CDR3 size: 16 residues. V shed 1 base, J shed 5 bases, and the junction held 8 bases outside the gene matches. The CDR3 nucleotides are TGTGCCAGCAGCCAAGTTGTGGGAGGGCCCCACAATGAGCAGTTCTTC. Its protein product is CASSQVVGGPHNEQFF.

There are many counts of this clonotype. The chain joins TRBV20-1 to TRBJ1-4, with D unresolved. Trimming removed 3 bases at V and 6 bases at J, with 14 bases between. CDR1 is DFQATT and CDR2 is SNEGSKA in the germline V gene (reference sequence). This CDR3 spans 14 amino acids. CDR3 in amino acids: CSASGRALDEKLFF. CDR3 nucleotides: TGCAGTGCTAGTGGTCGTGCGTTGGATGAAAAACTGTTTTTT.

On this clonotype: A much more abundant neighbour one base away suggests this may be a read error. The J gene is TRBJ2-1, the V gene TRBV7-3; 9 bases are shared with TRBD2. The CDR3 sequence is 15 residues long. Germline-derived CDR1 and CDR2 are SGHTA and FQGTGA. V shed 1 base and J 7 bases; nucleotides not matched to a gene: 5. As DNA, the CDR3 is TGTGCCAGCAGCTTAATAGCGGGAGCTGCAAATGAGCAGTTCTTC. Protein: CASSLIAGAANEQFF.

This clonotype was picked up many times. The genes are TRBV20-1 and TRBJ2-3; 11 positions agree with TRBD2. Germline CDR1 is DFQATT and CDR2 is SNEGSKA (reference sequence). CDR3 size: 16 residues. Trimming at V came to 2 bases and at J to 5 bases, leaving 9 bases not matched to a gene. The CDR3 coding sequence is TGCAGTGCTAGACATGTAGCGGGGGGGCCAGAAGATACGCAGTATTTT. Translated: CSARHVAGGPEDTQYF.

The chain has TRBV29-1 and TRBJ2-7; 7 bases are a match to TRBD1. Trimming cost V 4 bases and J 4 bases; bases outside gene matches: 10. The germline gives CDR1 SQVTM, CDR2 ANQGSEA. This CDR3 spans 14 amino acids. This CDR3 is CSVASGTDPYEQYF. In nucleotides, the CDR3 is TGCAGCGTTGCCTCCGGGACAGACCCTTACGAGCAGTACTTC.

This clonotype was found many times. The rearrangement uses TRBV5-1 and TRBJ1-1; possibly TRBD1 for D (6 bases). V was cut by 4 bases and J by 0 bases, with 16 bases left in between. CDR3 length: 16 residues. Germline V gene sequence: CDR1 SGHRS, CDR2 YFSETQ. This CDR3 is CASSPGDTKLNTEAFF. The DNA for the CDR3 is TGCGCCAGCAGCCCCGGGGACACCAAGTTGAACACTGAAGCTTTCTTT.

This clonotype was seen only a few times. V and J are TRBV7-2 and TRBJ1-3, with no clear D. The CDR3 spans 15 residues. Between the trimmed V and J ends, which lost 3 bases and 1 base, there was a span of 10 bases. CDR1 and CDR2 from the germline V gene are SGHTA and FQGNSA. The DNA for the CDR3 is TGTGCCAGCAGCTTCGCACGGATTTCTGGAAACACCATATATTTT. Residues: CASSFARISGNTIYF.

The chain couples TRBV29-1 to TRBJ2-3; D unresolved. The CDR3 extends over 13 amino acids. Looked up from germline, CDR1 is SQVTM and CDR2 is ANQGSEA. The V and J ends lost 4 bases and 4 bases respectively, with 12 bases between them. The CDR3 here is CSVVSDRADTQYF. CDR3 nucleotides: TGCAGCGTTGTGTCAGATCGGGCAGATACGCAGTATTTT.